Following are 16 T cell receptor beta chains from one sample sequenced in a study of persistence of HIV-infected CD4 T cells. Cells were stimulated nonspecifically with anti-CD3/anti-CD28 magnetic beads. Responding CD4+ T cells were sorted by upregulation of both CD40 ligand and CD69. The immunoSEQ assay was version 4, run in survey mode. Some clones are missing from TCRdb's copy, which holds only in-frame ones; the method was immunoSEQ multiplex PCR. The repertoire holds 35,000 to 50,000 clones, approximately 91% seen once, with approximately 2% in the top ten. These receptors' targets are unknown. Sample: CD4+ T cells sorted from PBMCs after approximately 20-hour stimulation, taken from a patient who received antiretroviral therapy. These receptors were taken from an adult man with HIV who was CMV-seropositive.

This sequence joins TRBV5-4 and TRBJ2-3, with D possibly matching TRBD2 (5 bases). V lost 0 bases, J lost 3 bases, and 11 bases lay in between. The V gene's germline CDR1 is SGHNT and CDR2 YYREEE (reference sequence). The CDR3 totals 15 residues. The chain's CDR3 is CASSLVLAGTDTQYF. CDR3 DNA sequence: TGTGCCAGCAGCTTGGTTCTAGCTGGTACAGATACGCAGTATTTT.

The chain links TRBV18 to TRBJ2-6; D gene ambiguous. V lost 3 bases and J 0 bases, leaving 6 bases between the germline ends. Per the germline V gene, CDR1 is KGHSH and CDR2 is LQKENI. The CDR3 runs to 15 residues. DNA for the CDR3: TGTGCCAGCTCACCTGATACCTCTGGGGCCAACGTCCTGACTTTC. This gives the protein CASSPDTSGANVLTF.

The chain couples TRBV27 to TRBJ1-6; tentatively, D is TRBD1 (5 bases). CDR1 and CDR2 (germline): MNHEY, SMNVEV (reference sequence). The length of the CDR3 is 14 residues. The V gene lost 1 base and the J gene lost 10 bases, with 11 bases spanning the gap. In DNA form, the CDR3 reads TGTGCCAGCAGTTTATTGAGGGGAGGATCACCCCTCCACTTT. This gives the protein CASSLLRGGSPLHF.

CDR3 bases: TGTGCTAGTGGTTGGGGGGCTGCTGGAAACACCATATATTTT. It specifies CASGWGAAGNTIYF. The J gene is TRBJ1-3, the V gene TRBV12-5; D possibly corresponds to TRBD1 (6 bases). The germline gives CDR1 LGHNT, CDR2 FRNRAP. The CDR3 sequence is 14 residues long. Trimming left V 4 bases short and J 2 bases short, with 9 bases between. The full variable domain, rest sourced from reference TRBV12-5 and TRBJ1-3, is DARVTQTPRHKVTEMGQEVTMRCQPILGHNTVFWYRQTMMQGLELLAYFRNRAPLDDSGMPKDRFSAEMPDATLATLKIQPSEPRDSAVYFCASGWGAAGNTIYFGEGSWLTVV.

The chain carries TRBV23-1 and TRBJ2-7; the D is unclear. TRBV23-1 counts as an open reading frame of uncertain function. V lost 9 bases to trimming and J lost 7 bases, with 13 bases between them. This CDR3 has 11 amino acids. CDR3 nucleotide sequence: TGCGCCAGATTGTCCTCATTGGAGCAGTACTTC. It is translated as CARLSSLEQYF.

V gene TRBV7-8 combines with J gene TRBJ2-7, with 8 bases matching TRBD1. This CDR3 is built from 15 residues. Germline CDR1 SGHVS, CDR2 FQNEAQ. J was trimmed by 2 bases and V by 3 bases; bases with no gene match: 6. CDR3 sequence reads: CASSLGGTGAYEQYF. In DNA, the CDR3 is TGTGCCAGCAGCTTGGGTGGGACAGGCGCCTACGAGCAGTACTTC. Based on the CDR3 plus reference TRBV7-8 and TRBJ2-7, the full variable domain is GAGVSQSPRYKVAKRGQDVALRCDPISGHVSLFWYQQALGQGPEFLTYFQNEAQLDKSGLPSDRFFAERPEGSVSTLKIQRTQQEDSAVYLCASSLGGTGAYEQYFGPGTRLTVT.

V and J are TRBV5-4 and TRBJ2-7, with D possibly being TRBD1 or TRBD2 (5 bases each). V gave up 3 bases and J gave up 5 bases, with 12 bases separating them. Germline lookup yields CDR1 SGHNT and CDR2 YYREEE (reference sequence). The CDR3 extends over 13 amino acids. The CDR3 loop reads CASSSTGAHEQYF. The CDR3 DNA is TGTGCCAGCAGCTCGACCGGGGCCCACGAGCAGTACTTC.

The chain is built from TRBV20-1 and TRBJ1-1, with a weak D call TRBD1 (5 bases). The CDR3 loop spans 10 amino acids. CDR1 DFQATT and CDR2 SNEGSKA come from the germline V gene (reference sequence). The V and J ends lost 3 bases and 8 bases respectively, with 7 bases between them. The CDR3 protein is CSARRGEAFF. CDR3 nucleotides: TGCAGTGCTAGGAGGGGAGAAGCTTTCTTT.

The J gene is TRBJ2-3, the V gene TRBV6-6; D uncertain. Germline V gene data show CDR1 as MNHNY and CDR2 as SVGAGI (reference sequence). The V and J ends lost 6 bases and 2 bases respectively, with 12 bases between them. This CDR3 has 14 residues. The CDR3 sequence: CASRLPGNTDTQYF. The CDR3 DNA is TGTGCCAGCAGGCTCCCAGGTAACACAGATACGCAGTATTTT.

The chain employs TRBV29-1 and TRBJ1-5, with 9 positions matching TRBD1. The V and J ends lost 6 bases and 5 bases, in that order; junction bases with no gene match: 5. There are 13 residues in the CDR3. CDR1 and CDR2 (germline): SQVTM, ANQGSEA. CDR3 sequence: CSVWTGVDQPQHF. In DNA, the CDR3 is TGCAGCGTCTGGACAGGGGTAGATCAGCCCCAGCATTTT. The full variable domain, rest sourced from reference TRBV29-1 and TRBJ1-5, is SAVISQKPSRDICQRGTSLTIQCQVDSQVTMMFWYRQQPGQSLTLIATANQGSEATYESGFVIDKFPISRPNLTFSTLTVSNMSPEDSSIYLCSVWTGVDQPQHFGDGTRLSIL.

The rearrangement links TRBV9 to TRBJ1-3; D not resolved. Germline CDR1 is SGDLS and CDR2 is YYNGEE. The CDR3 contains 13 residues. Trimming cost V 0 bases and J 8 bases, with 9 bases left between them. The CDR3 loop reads CASSVGARDTIYF. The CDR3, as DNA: TGTGCCAGCAGCGTAGGGGCTCGGGACACCATATATTTT.

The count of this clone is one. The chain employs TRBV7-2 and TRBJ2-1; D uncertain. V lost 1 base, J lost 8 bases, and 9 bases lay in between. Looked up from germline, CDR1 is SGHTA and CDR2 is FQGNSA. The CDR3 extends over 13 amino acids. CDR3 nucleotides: TGTGCCAGCAGCTTAGAGGTCGGCGATGAGCAGTTCTTC. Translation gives CASSLEVGDEQFF.

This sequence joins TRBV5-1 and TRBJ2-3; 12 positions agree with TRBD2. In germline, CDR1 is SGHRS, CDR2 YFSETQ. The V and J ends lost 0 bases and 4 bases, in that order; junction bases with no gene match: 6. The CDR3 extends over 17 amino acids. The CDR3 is CASSLVSSGGASDTQYF. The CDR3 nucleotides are TGCGCCAGCAGCTTGGTATCTAGCGGGGGGGCTTCAGATACGCAGTATTTT.

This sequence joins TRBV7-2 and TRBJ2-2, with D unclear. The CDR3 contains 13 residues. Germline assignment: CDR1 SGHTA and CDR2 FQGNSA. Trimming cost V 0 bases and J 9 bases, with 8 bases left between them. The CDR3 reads CASSLAGFRELFF. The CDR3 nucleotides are TGTGCCAGCAGCTTAGCGGGATTTCGGGAGCTGTTTTTT.

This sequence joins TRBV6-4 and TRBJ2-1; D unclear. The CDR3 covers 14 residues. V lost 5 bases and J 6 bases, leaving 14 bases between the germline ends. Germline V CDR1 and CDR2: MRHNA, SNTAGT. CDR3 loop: CASSSDPASNEQFF. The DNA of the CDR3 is TGTGCCAGCAGTTCGGACCCGGCGAGCAATGAGCAGTTCTTC.

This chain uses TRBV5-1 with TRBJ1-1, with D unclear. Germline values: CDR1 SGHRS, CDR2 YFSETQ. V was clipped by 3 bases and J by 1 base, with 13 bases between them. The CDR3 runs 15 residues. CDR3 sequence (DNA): TGCGCCAGCAGCTCCACCCTAGGCGGGAACACTGAAGCTTTCTTT. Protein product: CASSSTLGGNTEAFF.